One and the same sample provided the 26 T cell receptor beta chains below, sequenced in a study of cytomegalovirus exposure and HLA in healthy donors. The study ran its PCR with 60 Vbeta and 13 Jbeta primers. Assay used: immunoSEQ multiplex PCR; TCRdb lists only in-frame clones, some missing. Its listing shows more than 95,000 clones. The sequenced sample was PBMCs. The receptors were gathered from a man younger than 30 in good health and CMV-seronegative.

The rearrangement joins TRBV7-8 to TRBJ2-1; 8 bases line up with TRBD2. CDR1 and CDR2 (germline): SGHVS, FQNEAQ. The CDR3 runs to 16 residues. The J segment lost 1 base and the V segment lost 1 base, leaving 3 bases of the junction unmatched. The CDR3 loop is CASSLVTGGSYNEQFF. CDR3 nucleotide sequence: TGTGCCAGCAGCTTAGTGACGGGAGGGTCCTACAATGAGCAGTTCTTC.

CDR3 sequence reads: CASSDRRGQGAKTQYF. The DNA for the CDR3 is TGTGCCAGCAGTGACCGACGAGGACAGGGGGCTAAGACCCAGTACTTC. J is TRBJ2-5 and V is TRBV6-1, with 11 bases aligning to TRBD1. The CDR3 has 16 amino acids. Germline trimming cut 3 bases from V and 6 bases from J; bases unmatched to any gene: 9. Germline loops: CDR1 MNHNS, CDR2 SASEGT.

This sequence joins TRBV27 and TRBJ1-2; 7 bases are a match to TRBD1. Germline CDR1 and CDR2: MNHEY and SMNVEV (reference sequence). The V segment lost 3 bases and the J segment 6 bases; nucleotides outside the gene matches: 10. CDR3 length: 15 amino acids. The CDR3 DNA reads TGTGCCAGCAGTTTTTTAGCTAGGGGGCTGAATGGCTACACCTTC. Protein product: CASSFLARGLNGYTF.

The chain joins TRBV19 to TRBJ2-6; D not resolved. There are 14 residues in the CDR3. In germline, CDR1 is LNHDA, CDR2 SQIVND (reference sequence). V was cut by 4 bases and J by 0 bases, with 4 bases left in between. This CDR3 reads CASSTVSGANVLTF. DNA of the CDR3: TGTGCCAGTAGTACAGTCTCTGGGGCCAACGTCCTGACTTTC.

The genes are TRBV6-1 and TRBJ2-3; the match to TRBD2 covers 9 bases. This CDR3 has 15 residues. Germline values: CDR1 MNHNS, CDR2 SASEGT. The ends lost 6 bases at V and 4 bases at J; junction bases unmatched: 8. CDR3 nucleotide sequence: TGTGCCAGCAGAAATAGCGGGAGTGTGGCAGATACGCAGTATTTT. Amino acid sequence: CASRNSGSVADTQYF.

CDR3 DNA sequence: TGTGCCAGCAGTTTGGACAGGAGCGCCTACGAGCAGTACTTC. This translates into CASSLDRSAYEQYF. The V and J genes are TRBV28 and TRBJ2-7; 7 nucleotides match TRBD1. Germline V gene data show CDR1 as MDHEN and CDR2 as SYDVKM. The CDR3 contains 14 residues. The J segment lost 2 bases and the V segment lost 3 bases, leaving 4 bases of the junction unmatched.

The chain links TRBV5-1 to TRBJ2-3, with D perhaps matching TRBD2 (6 bases). V lost 2 bases and J 5 bases, leaving 18 bases between the germline ends. This CDR3 comprises 16 residues. Germline loops: CDR1 SGHRS, CDR2 YFSETQ. CDR3 loop: CASSFETSHPLDTQYF. In nucleotides, the CDR3 is TGCGCCAGCAGCTTCGAGACTAGTCATCCTCTAGATACGCAGTATTTT.

The V call is TRBV5-4, the J call TRBJ2-6; a possible D gene is TRBD2 (6 bases). This CDR3 region has 16 residues. The V end was cut by 5 bases, the J end by 0 bases, with 12 bases between. CDR1 is SGHNT, CDR2 YYREEE, per germline (reference sequence). The CDR3 sequence: CASSPGGISGANVLTF. CDR3 sequence (DNA): TGTGCCAGCAGTCCCGGGGGAATCTCTGGGGCCAACGTCCTGACTTTC.

The chain couples TRBV6-5 to TRBJ1-4, with D hard to call. This CDR3 has 15 amino acids. Trimming shortened V by 6 bases and J by 7 bases, and 18 bases separated the two germline ends. CDR1 is MNHEY, CDR2 SVGAGI, per germline. CDR3 loop: CASSAGGRHGEKLFF. The DNA of the CDR3 is TGTGCCAGCAGCGCAGGAGGAAGGCATGGTGAAAAACTGTTTTTT.

The CDR3 loop reads CASRDSLVHEKLFF. Written as DNA, the CDR3 is TGTGCCAGCAGGGACAGTCTTGTACATGAAAAACTGTTTTTT. This chain connects TRBV6-1 to TRBJ1-4; D perhaps matches TRBD1 (6 bases). The V and J ends lost 6 bases and 6 bases respectively, with 14 bases between them. The CDR3 is made up of 14 amino acids. Germline CDR1 and CDR2: MNHNS and SASEGT.

The chain carries TRBV11-2 and TRBJ1-3, with 7 bases matching TRBD1. This CDR3 has 15 amino acids. From germline, CDR1 is SGHAT and CDR2 FQNNGV. With V trimmed by 5 bases and J by 4 bases, 8 bases remained unmatched. The CDR3 DNA sequence: TGTGCCAGCAGCGCCCAGACAGGGTGGGGAAACACCATATATTTT. Protein: CASSAQTGWGNTIYF.

This rearrangement joins TRBV30 to TRBJ2-3; 7 positions match TRBD1. There are 14 residues in the CDR3. V shed 0 bases and J 7 bases; nucleotides not matched to a gene: 7. Germline V gene lookup returns CDR1 GTSNPN and CDR2 SVGIG (reference sequence). CDR3 DNA sequence: TGTGCCTGGAGTGTAGGGACAGTCAGCCATACGCAGTATTTT. Translated: CAWSVGTVSHTQYF.

The chain employs TRBV6-5 and TRBJ1-5; possible D gene TRBD1, 6 bases. The germline V gene encodes CDR1 MNHEY and CDR2 SVGAGI. V lost 8 bases to trimming and J lost 8 bases, with 19 bases between them. CDR3 length: 14 residues. The CDR3: CASGGRGVSKPQHF. Here the CDR3 DNA reads TGTGCCAGCGGAGGCAGGGGAGTCTCTAAGCCCCAGCATTTT.

The CDR3 DNA reads TGTGCCTGGAGCTCCGGGACAGGGGATACTCAGCCCCAGCATTTT. Its protein is CAWSSGTGDTQPQHF. The chain employs TRBV30 and TRBJ1-5, with 10 bases fitting TRBD1. CDR1 is GTSNPN, CDR2 SVGIG, per germline (reference sequence). Trimming at V came to 3 bases and at J to 6 bases, leaving 8 bases not matched to a gene. The CDR3 runs to 15 residues.

This chain connects TRBV28 to TRBJ1-5; D is perhaps TRBD1 (5 bases). The CDR3 runs 16 residues. Germline V gene lookup returns CDR1 MDHEN and CDR2 SYDVKM. The ends were cut back, 6 bases at V and 0 bases at J, with 15 bases in the middle. CDR3 residues: CASSLGVPGSNQPQHF. DNA of the CDR3: TGTGCCAGCAGCCTAGGGGTACCGGGTAGCAATCAGCCCCAGCATTTT.

In the case of this clone: The junction does not match germline at one end; this may be a read error. The J gene is TRBJ2-7, the V gene TRBV7-2, with 7 bases aligning to TRBD2. Germline-derived CDR1 and CDR2 are SGHTA and FQGNSA. The CDR3 runs 14 residues. The CDR3 loop reads CASSSRLASSEQYF. In DNA, the CDR3 is TGTGCCAGCAGCTCCCGACTAGCTTCCTCCGAGCAGTACTTC.

The chain links TRBV6-1 to TRBJ2-5, with 9 bases identical to TRBD1. CDR3 length: 16 residues. Losses at the gene ends were 0 bases for V and 4 bases for J; bases not matched to a gene: 6. Germline V gene data show CDR1 as MNHNS and CDR2 as SASEGT. CDR3 in DNA: TGTGCCAGCAGTGAAGCGCCCGGGACAGGGAGAGAGACCCAGTACTTC. Translating gives CASSEAPGTGRETQYF.

This chain joins TRBV29-1 and TRBJ1-1, with 7 bases lining up with TRBD1. There are 14 residues in the CDR3. J lost 5 bases, V lost 6 bases, and 12 bases had no gene match. Per germline, CDR1 SQVTM and CDR2 ANQGSEA. CDR3 in amino acids: CSVDLARGVTEAFF. The DNA of the CDR3 is TGCAGCGTCGATCTGGCCAGGGGGGTTACTGAAGCTTTCTTT.

The chain employs TRBV11-3 and TRBJ2-1; possibly TRBD1 for D (6 bases). Germline loops: CDR1 SGHNT, CDR2 YENEEA. The CDR3 is 14 residues long. V lost 8 bases and J 8 bases, leaving 19 bases between the germline ends. Here the CDR3 DNA reads TGTGCCAGCCGACAGAACAGGGACGAGGATGAGCAGTTCTTC. Translating gives CASRQNRDEDEQFF.

The chain uses TRBV27 and TRBJ2-3; the match to TRBD2 covers 8 bases. The J segment lost 5 bases and the V segment lost 5 bases, leaving 9 bases of the junction unmatched. The germline CDR1 and CDR2 sequences are MNHEY and SMNVEV (reference sequence). The CDR3 runs to 15 residues. CDR3 amino acids: CASSPPGLVKDTQYF. The DNA for the CDR3 is TGTGCCAGCAGTCCCCCGGGACTAGTCAAAGATACGCAGTATTTT.

The chain links TRBV10-3 to TRBJ1-3; 9 bases line up with TRBD1. The CDR3 runs 17 residues. Germline CDR1 reads ENHRY; CDR2 reads SYGVKD. The J segment lost 0 bases and the V segment lost 5 bases, leaving 8 bases of the junction unmatched. CDR3 bases: TGTGCCATCAGTCCGGGACAGGGTAGCCACTCTGGAAACACCATATATTTT. It encodes CAISPGQGSHSGNTIYF.

The chain links TRBV6-5 to TRBJ1-1, with a tentative D call TRBD1 (6 bases). CDR1 and CDR2 (germline): MNHEY, SVGAGI. This CDR3 comprises 15 residues. V was shortened by 2 bases and J by 4 bases, with 14 bases between the two germline ends. The CDR3 bases are TGTGCCAGCAGTTACGCCAGGGGCGGTGGCACTGAAGCTTTCTTT. Translating it yields CASSYARGGGTEAFF.

This chain uses TRBV25-1 with TRBJ2-7, with a weak D call TRBD1 (5 bases). The CDR3 covers 10 residues. Trimming pared 4 bases from V and 8 bases from J, leaving 6 bases between. Germline V gene lookup returns CDR1 MGHDK and CDR2 SYGVNS. The CDR3 sequence is CASSGQKQYF. CDR3 DNA: TGTGCCAGCAGTGGACAGAAGCAGTACTTC.

CDR3 amino acids: CASSVEQGLGNQPQHF. The CDR3, as DNA: TGTGCCAGTAGTGTCGAACAGGGTTTGGGCAATCAGCCCCAGCATTTT. The rearrangement uses TRBV19 and TRBJ1-5, with D possibly matching TRBD1 (6 bases). The germline CDR1 and CDR2 sequences are LNHDA and SQIVND (reference sequence). This CDR3 is built from 16 residues. V was clipped by 5 bases and J by 2 bases, with 16 bases between them. Looking up the rest from reference TRBV19 and TRBJ1-5 gives the full variable domain: DGGITQSPKYLFRKEGQNVTLSCEQNLNHDAMYWYRQDPGQGLRLIYYSQIVNDFQKGDIAEGYSVSREKKESFPLTVTSAQKNPTAFYLCASSVEQGLGNQPQHFGDGTRLSIL.

The chain recombines TRBV27 with TRBJ1-6; D is unclear. Per the germline V gene, CDR1 is MNHEY and CDR2 is SMNVEV (reference sequence). The V end lost 0 bases, the J end lost 9 bases, and 21 bases lay between the germline ends. CDR3 size: 18 residues. The CDR3 DNA reads TGTGCCAGCAGTTTATCTTGGCGGACGCGGGGTTTCGGTTCACCCCTCCACTTT. Translating it yields CASSLSWRTRGFGSPLHF.

The CDR3 loop reads CASSRVQPQHF. Here the CDR3 DNA reads TGTGCCAGCAGCCGGGTCCAGCCCCAGCATTTT. This rearrangement joins TRBV28 to TRBJ1-5; unclear D gene. The germline V and J ends were trimmed by 6 bases and 7 bases, with 7 bases remaining between them. The CDR3 is 11 residues long. Germline CDR1 MDHEN, CDR2 SYDVKM. Full variable domain (missing parts from reference TRBV28 and TRBJ1-5): DVKVTQSSRYLVKRTGEKVFLECVQDMDHENMFWYRQDPGLGLRLIYFSYDVKMKEKGDIPEGYSVSREKKERFSLILESASTNQTSMYLCASSRVQPQHFGDGTRLSIL.